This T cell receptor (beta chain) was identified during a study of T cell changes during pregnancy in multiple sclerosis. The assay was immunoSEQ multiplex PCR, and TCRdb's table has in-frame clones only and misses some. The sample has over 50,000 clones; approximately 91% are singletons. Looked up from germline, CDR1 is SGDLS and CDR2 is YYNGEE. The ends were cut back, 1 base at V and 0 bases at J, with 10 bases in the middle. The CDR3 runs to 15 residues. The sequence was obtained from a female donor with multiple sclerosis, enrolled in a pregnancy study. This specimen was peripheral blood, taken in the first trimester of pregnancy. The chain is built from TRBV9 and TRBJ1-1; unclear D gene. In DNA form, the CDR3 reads TGTGCCAGCAGCGTATTAGGAGGGCTGAACACTGAAGCTTTCTTT. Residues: CASSVLGGLNTEAFF.